Below, one TCR beta chain is given with its context. The CDR3 extends over 13 amino acids. Germline CDR1 and CDR2: SNHLY and FYNNEI. This sample was included in a study of CXCR3-negative and CXCR3-positive naive CD8 T cells. UMI-labeled TRB cDNA libraries were prepared by 5' RACE. TCRdb re-called the 5' RACE reads; one entry per CDR3 protein, DNA not given. With around 140,000 distinct CDR3 sequences in the sample, the ten largest clones hold 0.49%. V gene TRBV2 combines with J gene TRBJ2-7; no DNA is available, so the TRBD1 call from TCRdb remains unchecked. Source material: naive CXCR3- CD8+ T cells from blood. Sample subset: CD45RO-CCR7+CD27+CD95- naive CD8+ T cells lacking CXCR3 (TNR3-). The sequence came from a human donor in good health. Some clones in this sample may be carry-over from other donors' samples. This CDR3 is CDSSETGSYEQYF.